This T cell receptor beta chain stems from a study of blood T cell repertoires in COVID-19 (TCRdb year 2020). With regard to the full study: Collaborator samples came from the United States, Italy and Spain and covered acute and convalescent phases of COVID-19. The repertoires were made available in a free public database intended to serve as a resource for research on the immune response to SARS-CoV-2. Samples were obtained from the ongoing ImmuneRACE study (first 160 participants) and from over 1,000 subjects provided by 6 global collaborators. The dataset comprised deeply sampled blood TCRbeta repertoires from subjects exposed to, actively infected with, or recovered from COVID-19. Where HLA class I and class II types were available, the types were taken from metadata supplied by the sample provider, not from assay-based typing. The material from the prospective study consisted of cDNA or gDNA derived from T cells, B-cell-depleted T cells, or PBMCs. The sample metadata nearly always contained a de-identified subject ID, COVID-19 status, age in years and sex.

Overall results and qualifications from the work: Clinical and demographic metadata were provided uncurated, with the amount varying by source and participant.

In Seattle, one collaborating source enrolled patients while the infection was active and tracked those patients longitudinally over the course of disease. Whole blood was collected in K2EDTA tubes by collaborating institutions according to the institutions' own protocols. For TCRbeta analysis, collaborators shipped samples in one of three forms: frozen whole blood, isolated PBMCs, or DNA extracted from either of those sample types. TCRbeta CDR3 regions were amplified from genomic DNA by means of the immunoSEQ Assay, a bias-controlled multiplex PCR. In the authors' own workflow: Nucleated cell counts per sample were estimated from amplification of reference gene primers within the assay. To quantify the absolute abundance of each unique TCRbeta CDR3 rearrangement, sequence reads were collapsed and filtered. Productive Simpson clonality was computed per sample as the square root of Simpson's diversity index over productive rearrangements. In TCRdb, the immuneACCESS table is reduced to in-frame sequences with V and J assigned. These tables do not hold every clone; where another copy was compared, an unresolved V gene accounts for under half, and the others remain unexplained. For V, J and clone size, that table is used; D and trimming come from the DNA. For this sample the table gives 75,000 to 90,000 clones, of which about 92% were detected only once. The top ten clonotypes cover under 8.5% of the sample.

This clone was recorded once. Its cognate antigen has yet to be identified. No quality values exist for individual bases; no much larger clone is one base distant. From the germline V gene, CDR1 is SQVTM and CDR2 is ANQGSEA. Including the terminal cysteine and phenylalanine, the CDR3 comprises 13 residues. The CDR3 DNA has 39 bases and is translated from base 1. At the junction V is shortened by 2 bases and J by 6 bases, with 10 bases in between. The receptor was isolated from a man younger than 30 with COVID-19, enrolled during active disease. Recombination connected TRBV29-1 to TRBJ1-4; no confident D gene assignment can be made. The sequencing sample was made of peripheral blood. The bases are TGCAGCGTTGAACAGTCTTCCCATGAAAAACTGTTTTTT. Translated, this is CSVEQSSHEKLFF.